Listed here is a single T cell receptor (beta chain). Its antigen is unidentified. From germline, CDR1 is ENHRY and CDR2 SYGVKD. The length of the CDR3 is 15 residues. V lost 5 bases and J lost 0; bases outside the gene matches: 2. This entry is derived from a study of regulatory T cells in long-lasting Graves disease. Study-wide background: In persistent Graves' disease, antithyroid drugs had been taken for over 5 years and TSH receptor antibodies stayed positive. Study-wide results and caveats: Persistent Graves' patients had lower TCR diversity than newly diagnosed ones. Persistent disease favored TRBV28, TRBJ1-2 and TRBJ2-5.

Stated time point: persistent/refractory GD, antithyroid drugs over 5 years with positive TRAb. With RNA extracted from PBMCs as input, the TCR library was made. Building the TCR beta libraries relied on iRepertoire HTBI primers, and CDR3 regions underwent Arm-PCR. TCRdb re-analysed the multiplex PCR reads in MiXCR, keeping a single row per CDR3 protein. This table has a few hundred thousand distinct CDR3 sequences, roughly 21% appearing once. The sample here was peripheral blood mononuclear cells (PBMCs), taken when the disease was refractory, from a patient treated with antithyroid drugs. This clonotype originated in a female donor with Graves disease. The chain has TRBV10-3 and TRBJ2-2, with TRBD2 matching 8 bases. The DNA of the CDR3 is TGTGCCATCAGTAGTAGCGGGACGAACACCGGGGAGCTGTTTTTT. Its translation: CAISSSGTNTGELFF.